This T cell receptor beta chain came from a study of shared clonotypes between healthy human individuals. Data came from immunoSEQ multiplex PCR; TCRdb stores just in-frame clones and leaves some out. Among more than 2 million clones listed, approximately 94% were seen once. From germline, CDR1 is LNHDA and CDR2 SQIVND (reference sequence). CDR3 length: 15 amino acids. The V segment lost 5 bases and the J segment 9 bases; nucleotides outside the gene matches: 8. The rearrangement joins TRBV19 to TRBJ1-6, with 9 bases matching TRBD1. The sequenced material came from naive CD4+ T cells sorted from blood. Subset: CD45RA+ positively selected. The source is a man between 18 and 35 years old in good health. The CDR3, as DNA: TGTGCCAGTAGTCCACAGGGGGCGAGCGGTTCACCCCTCCACTTT. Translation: CASSPQGASGSPLHF.